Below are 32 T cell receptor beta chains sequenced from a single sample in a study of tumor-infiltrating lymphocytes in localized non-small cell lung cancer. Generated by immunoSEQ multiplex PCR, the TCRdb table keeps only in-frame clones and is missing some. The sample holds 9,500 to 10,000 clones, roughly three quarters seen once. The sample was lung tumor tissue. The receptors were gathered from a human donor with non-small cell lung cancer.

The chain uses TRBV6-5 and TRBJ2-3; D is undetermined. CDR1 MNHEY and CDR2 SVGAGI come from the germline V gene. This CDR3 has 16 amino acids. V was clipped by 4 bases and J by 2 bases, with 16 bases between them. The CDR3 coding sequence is TGTGCCAGCAGTTTTCGGACCGATCCCAACACAGATACGCAGTATTTT. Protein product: CASSFRTDPNTDTQYF.

The CDR3 DNA follows: TGTGCCAGCAGCCGATCCGGGACTAGCGGGGGAGAGACCCAGTACTTC. Amino acid sequence: CASSRSGTSGGETQYF. V and J are TRBV11-3 and TRBJ2-5, with 14 bases lining up with TRBD2. The junction had 6 bases not matched to a gene; V was cut back by 5 bases and J by 4 bases. Germline assignment: CDR1 SGHNT and CDR2 YENEEA. The CDR3 extends over 16 amino acids.

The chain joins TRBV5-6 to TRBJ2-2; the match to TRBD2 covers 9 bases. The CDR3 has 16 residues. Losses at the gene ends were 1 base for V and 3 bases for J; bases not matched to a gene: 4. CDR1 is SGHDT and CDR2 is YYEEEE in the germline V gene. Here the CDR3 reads CASSLPRTSDTGELFF. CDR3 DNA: TGTGCCAGCAGCTTGCCTAGGACTAGCGACACCGGGGAGCTGTTTTTT.

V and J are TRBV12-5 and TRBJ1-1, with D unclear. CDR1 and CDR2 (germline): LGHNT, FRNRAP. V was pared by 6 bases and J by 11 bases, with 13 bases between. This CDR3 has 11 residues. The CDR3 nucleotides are TGTGCTAGTGGCCCCCCGGGCTTGGCTTTCTTT. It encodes CASGPPGLAFF.

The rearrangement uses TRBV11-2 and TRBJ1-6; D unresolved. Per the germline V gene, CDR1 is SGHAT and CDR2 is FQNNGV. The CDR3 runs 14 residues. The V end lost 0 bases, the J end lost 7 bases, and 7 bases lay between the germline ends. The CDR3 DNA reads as TGTGCCAGCAGCTTAGATGCAGGAAATTCACCCCTCCACTTT. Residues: CASSLDAGNSPLHF.

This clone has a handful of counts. CDR3 region: CASSVEVNSPLHF. The CDR3 bases are TGTGCCAGCAGCGTAGAAGTCAATTCACCCCTCCACTTT. The gene calls are TRBV9 and TRBJ1-6; D is undetermined. CDR3 size: 13 residues. The V and J ends lost 0 bases and 7 bases respectively, with 5 bases between them. Germline CDR1 reads SGDLS; CDR2 reads YYNGEE.

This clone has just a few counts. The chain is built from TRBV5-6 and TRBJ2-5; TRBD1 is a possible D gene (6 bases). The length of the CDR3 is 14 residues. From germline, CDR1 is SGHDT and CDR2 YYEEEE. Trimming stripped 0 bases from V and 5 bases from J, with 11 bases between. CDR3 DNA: TGTGCCAGCAGCTTGGTACAGGGATATGAGACCCAGTACTTC. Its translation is CASSLVQGYETQYF.

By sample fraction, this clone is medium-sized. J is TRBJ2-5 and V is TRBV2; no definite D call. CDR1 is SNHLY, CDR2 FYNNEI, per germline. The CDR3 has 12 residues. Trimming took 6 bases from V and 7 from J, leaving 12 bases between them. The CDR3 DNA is TGTGCCAGCAGCCCTGGGTTGGGGACCCAGTACTTC. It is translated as CASSPGLGTQYF.

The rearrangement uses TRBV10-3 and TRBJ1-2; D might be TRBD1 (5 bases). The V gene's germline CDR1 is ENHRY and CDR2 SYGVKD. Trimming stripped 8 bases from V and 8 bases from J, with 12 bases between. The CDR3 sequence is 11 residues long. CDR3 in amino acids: CAIRAGRGYTF. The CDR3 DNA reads TGTGCCATCCGGGCAGGGAGGGGCTACACCTTC.

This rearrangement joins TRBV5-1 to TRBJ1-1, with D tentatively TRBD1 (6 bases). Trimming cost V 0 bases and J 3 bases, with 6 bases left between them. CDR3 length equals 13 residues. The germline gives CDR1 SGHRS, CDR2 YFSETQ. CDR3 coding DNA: TGCGCCAGCAGCTTGGACAGGGACACTGAAGCTTTCTTT. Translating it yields CASSLDRDTEAFF.

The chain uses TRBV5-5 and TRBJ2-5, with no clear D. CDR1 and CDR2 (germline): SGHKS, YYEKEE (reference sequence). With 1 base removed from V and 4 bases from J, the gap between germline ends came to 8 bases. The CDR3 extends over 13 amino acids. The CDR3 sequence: CASSLTVIETQYF. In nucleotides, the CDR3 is TGTGCCAGCAGCTTGACAGTGATAGAGACCCAGTACTTC.

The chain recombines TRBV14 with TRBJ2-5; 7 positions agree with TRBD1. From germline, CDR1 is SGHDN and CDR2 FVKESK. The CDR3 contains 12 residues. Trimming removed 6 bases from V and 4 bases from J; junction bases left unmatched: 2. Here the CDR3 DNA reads TGTGCCAGCAGTCACAGGGGAGAGACCCAGTACTTC. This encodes CASSHRGETQYF.

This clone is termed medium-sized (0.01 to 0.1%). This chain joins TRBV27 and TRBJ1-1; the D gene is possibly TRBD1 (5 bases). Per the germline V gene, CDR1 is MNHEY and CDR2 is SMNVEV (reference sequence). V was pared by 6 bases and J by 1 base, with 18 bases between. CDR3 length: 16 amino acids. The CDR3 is CASSAKGARWNTEAFF. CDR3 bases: TGTGCCAGCAGCGCGAAAGGGGCCAGATGGAACACTGAAGCTTTCTTT.

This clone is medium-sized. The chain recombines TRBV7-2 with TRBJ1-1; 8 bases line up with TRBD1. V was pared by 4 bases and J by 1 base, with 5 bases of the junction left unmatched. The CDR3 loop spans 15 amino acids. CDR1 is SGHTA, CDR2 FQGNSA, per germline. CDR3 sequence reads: CASSYRGARNTEAFF. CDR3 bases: TGTGCCAGCAGCTACAGGGGGGCGAGGAACACTGAAGCTTTCTTT.

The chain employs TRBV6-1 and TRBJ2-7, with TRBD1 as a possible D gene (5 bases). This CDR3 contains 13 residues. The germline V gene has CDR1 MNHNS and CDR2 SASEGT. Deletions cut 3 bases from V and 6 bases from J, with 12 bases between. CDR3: CASSDQGQGEQYF. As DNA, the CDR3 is TGTGCCAGCAGTGACCAGGGCCAGGGCGAGCAGTACTTC.

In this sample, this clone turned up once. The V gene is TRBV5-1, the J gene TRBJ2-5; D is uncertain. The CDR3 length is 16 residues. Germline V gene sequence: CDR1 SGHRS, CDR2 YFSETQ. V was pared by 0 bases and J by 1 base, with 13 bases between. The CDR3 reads CASSLGLRTGQETQYF. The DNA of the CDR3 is TGCGCCAGCAGCTTGGGCCTCCGGACCGGCCAAGAGACCCAGTACTTC.

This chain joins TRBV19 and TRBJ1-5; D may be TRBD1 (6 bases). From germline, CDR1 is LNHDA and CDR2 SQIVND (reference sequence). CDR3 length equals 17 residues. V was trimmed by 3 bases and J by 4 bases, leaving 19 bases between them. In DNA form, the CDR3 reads TGTGCCAGTAGTATGGGATTAGGGGGGCTGCGAAATCAGCCCCAGCATTTT. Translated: CASSMGLGGLRNQPQHF.

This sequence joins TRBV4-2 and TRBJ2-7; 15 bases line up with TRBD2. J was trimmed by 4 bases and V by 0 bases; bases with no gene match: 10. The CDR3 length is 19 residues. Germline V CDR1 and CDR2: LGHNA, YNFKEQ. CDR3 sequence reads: CASSQEGLAGGPSVYEQYF. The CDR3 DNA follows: TGTGCCAGCAGCCAAGAAGGACTAGCGGGGGGGCCTAGTGTTTACGAGCAGTACTTC.

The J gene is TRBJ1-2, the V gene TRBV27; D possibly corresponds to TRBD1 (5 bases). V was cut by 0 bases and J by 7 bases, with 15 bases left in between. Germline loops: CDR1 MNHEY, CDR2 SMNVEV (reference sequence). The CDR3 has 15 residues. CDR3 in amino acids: CASSLSMGRIGGYTF. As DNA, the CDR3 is TGTGCCAGCAGTTTATCGATGGGACGGATAGGTGGCTACACCTTC.

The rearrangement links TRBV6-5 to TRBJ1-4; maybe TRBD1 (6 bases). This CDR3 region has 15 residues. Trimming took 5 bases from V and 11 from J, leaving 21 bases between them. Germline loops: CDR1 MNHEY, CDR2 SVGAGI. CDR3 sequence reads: CASSASWDTGGKLFF. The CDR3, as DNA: TGTGCCAGCAGTGCCTCGTGGGACACCGGAGGGAAACTGTTTTTT.

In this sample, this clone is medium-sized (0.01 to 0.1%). CDR3 coding DNA: TGTGCCAGCAGCAAGGACGGCTCCGCGGGGGAAAAACTGTTTTTT. Translated: CASSKDGSAGEKLFF. This chain links TRBV5-4 with TRBJ1-4; D not resolved. V was shortened by 4 bases and J by 8 bases, with 18 bases between the two germline ends. The CDR3 sequence is 15 residues long. Germline CDR1 is SGHNT and CDR2 is YYREEE (reference sequence).

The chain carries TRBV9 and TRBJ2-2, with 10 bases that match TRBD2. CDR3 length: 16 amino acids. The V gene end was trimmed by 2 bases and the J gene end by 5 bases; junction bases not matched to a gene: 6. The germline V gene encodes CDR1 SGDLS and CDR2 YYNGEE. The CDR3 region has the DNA TGTGCCAGCAGCGTGATGGGACTAGCGATGACCGGGGAGCTGTTTTTT. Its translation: CASSVMGLAMTGELFF.

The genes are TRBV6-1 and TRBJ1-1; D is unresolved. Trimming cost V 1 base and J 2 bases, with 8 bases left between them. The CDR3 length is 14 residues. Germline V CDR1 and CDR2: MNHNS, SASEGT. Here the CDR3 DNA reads TGTGCCAGCAGTGAAGGGCAGCCTAACACTGAAGCTTTCTTT. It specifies CASSEGQPNTEAFF.

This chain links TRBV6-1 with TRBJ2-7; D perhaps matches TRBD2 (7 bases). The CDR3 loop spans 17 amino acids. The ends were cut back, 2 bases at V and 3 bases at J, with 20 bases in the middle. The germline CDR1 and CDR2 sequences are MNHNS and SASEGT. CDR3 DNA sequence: TGTGCCAGCAGTGAATGGGGCGGGGGCGAACCTCTCTACGAGCAGTACTTC. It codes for CASSEWGGGEPLYEQYF.

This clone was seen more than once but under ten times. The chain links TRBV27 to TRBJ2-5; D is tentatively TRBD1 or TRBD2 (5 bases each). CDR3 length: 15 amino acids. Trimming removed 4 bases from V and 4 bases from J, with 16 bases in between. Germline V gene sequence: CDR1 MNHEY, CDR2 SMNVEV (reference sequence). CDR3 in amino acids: CASSSPIDGAETQYF. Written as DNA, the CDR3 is TGTGCCAGCAGTTCGCCGATTGACGGGGCAGAGACCCAGTACTTC.

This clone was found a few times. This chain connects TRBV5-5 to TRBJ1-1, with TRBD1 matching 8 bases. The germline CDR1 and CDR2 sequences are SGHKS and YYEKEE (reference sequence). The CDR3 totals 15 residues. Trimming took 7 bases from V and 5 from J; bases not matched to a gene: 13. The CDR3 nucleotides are TGTGCCAGCGGCCGCGGACAGGGTTTTCGGACTGAAGCTTTCTTT. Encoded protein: CASGRGQGFRTEAFF. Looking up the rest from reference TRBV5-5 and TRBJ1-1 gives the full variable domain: DAGVTQSPTHLIKTRGQQVTLRCSPISGHKSVSWYQQVLGQGPQFIFQYYEKEERGRGNFPDRFSARQFPNYSSELNVNALLLGDSALYLCASGRGQGFRTEAFFGQGTRLTVV.

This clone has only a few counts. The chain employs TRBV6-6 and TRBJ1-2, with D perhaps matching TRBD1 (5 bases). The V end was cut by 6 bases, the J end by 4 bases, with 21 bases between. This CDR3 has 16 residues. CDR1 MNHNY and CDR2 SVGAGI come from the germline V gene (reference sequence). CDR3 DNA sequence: TGTGCCAGCAGCCTAGCATTAGGGGAGCTGGGCTATGGCTACACCTTC. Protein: CASSLALGELGYGYTF.

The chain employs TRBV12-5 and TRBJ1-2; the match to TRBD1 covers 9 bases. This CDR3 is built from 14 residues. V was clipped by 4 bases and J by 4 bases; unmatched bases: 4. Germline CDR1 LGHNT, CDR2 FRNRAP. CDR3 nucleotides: TGTGCTAGTGGTTGGACAGGGGTCCCCTATGGCTACACCTTC. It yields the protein CASGWTGVPYGYTF.

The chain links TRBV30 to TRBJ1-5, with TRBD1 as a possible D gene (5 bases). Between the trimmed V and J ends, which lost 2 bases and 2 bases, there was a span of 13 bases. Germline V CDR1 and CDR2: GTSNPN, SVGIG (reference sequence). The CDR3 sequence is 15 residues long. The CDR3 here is CAWSPGRGGNQPQHF. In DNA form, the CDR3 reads TGTGCCTGGAGTCCGGGGCGCGGTGGCAATCAGCCCCAGCATTTT.

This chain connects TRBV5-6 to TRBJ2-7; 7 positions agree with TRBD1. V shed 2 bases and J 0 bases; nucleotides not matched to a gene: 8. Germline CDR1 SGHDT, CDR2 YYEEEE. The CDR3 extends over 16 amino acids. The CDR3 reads CASSLTTGTASYEQYF. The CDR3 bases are TGTGCCAGCAGCTTAACAACCGGGACAGCCTCCTACGAGCAGTACTTC.

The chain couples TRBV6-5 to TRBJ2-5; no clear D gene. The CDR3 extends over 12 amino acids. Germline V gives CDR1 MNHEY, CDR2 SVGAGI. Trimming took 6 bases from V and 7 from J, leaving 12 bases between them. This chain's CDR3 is CASSLSLGTQYF. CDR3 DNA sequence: TGTGCCAGCAGCCTCAGTTTGGGGACCCAGTACTTC.

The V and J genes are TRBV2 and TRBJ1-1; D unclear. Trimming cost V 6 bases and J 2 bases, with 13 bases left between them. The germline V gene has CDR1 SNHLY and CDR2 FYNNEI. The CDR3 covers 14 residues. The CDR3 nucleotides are TGTGCCAGCAGCATCGGATTCGGTAACACTGAAGCTTTCTTT. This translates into CASSIGFGNTEAFF.